A single sample is the source of the 9 T cell receptor beta chains below, sequenced in a study of technical replicates of blood from several donors. Sequencing used immunoSEQ multiplex PCR; TCRdb keeps in-frame clones, though not all of them. The repertoire consists of about 85,000 clones, with around 94% occurring once and the leading ten covering under 0.3%. The sequenced sample consisted of T cells isolated from PBMCs. Every receptor here comes from a human donor in good health.

The chain couples TRBV6-6 to TRBJ1-1; TRBD1 might be the D (5 bases). V was trimmed by 2 bases and J by 8 bases, leaving 18 bases between them. Germline V gives CDR1 MNHNY, CDR2 SVGAGI (reference sequence). The CDR3 runs to 15 residues. CDR3 sequence (DNA): TGTGCCAGCAGTTACCGAAGGGGACTCCCGCTCGAAGCTTTCTTT. Translation gives CASSYRRGLPLEAFF.

The chain employs TRBV4-1 and TRBJ1-2, with D possibly TRBD1 on 5 matching bases. CDR1 MGHRA and CDR2 YSYEKL come from the germline V gene. The germline V and J ends were trimmed by 0 bases and 4 bases, with 15 bases remaining between them. The CDR3 length is 16 residues. The CDR3 spells CASSQERGKAGYGYTF. The DNA for the CDR3 is TGCGCCAGCAGCCAAGAACGGGGGAAGGCCGGCTATGGCTACACCTTC.

This sequence joins TRBV7-2 and TRBJ1-2; 7 bases fit TRBD1. Germline-derived CDR1 and CDR2 are SGHTA and FQGNSA. After removal of 5 bases from V and 4 bases from J, the junction contained 4 bases not matched to a gene. The CDR3 loop spans 13 amino acids. CDR3 sequence: CASSVGQTYGYTF. CDR3 DNA sequence: TGTGCCAGCAGCGTGGGACAGACCTATGGCTACACCTTC.

This clone appeared once. This chain links TRBV5-1 with TRBJ2-5; a weak D match, TRBD1 (6 bases). Looked up from germline, CDR1 is SGHRS and CDR2 is YFSETQ. The length of the CDR3 is 14 residues. Trimming took 0 bases from V and 3 from J, leaving 9 bases between them. This CDR3 reads CASSLAAGEETQYF. The CDR3 DNA sequence: TGCGCCAGCAGCTTGGCCGCAGGGGAAGAGACCCAGTACTTC.

The chain carries TRBV5-3 and TRBJ2-3, with 9 bases that match TRBD2. TRBV5-3 is known as an ORF, though its function is uncertain. The V gene end was trimmed by 0 bases and the J gene end by 5 bases; junction bases not matched to a gene: 4. The CDR3 sequence is 15 residues long. CDR3 sequence (DNA): TGTGCCAGAAGCTTGGTGCGGGAGGGGGGAGATACGCAGTATTTT. It is translated as CARSLVREGGDTQYF.

This clone was seen a single time. V is TRBV10-3 and J is TRBJ1-2; D is uncertain. V lost 2 bases and J 8 bases, leaving 15 bases between the germline ends. The CDR3 covers 14 residues. Germline V CDR1 and CDR2: ENHRY, SYGVKD. The CDR3 here is CAISEMDLTGGYTF. CDR3 nucleotides: TGTGCCATCAGTGAGATGGACCTTACGGGGGGCTACACCTTC.

The rearrangement joins TRBV2 to TRBJ1-1; weak D call: TRBD1 (6 bases). This CDR3 spans 12 amino acids. V was cut by 7 bases and J by 5 bases, with 11 bases left in between. Germline V gives CDR1 SNHLY, CDR2 FYNNEI. The CDR3 reads CASNRGKTEAFF. CDR3 nucleotides: TGTGCCAGCAATAGGGGGAAGACTGAAGCTTTCTTT.

The V call is TRBV7-6, the J call TRBJ2-2; 9 bases map to TRBD1. Germline CDR1 SGHVS, CDR2 FNYEAQ. The length of the CDR3 is 15 residues. With V trimmed by 4 bases and J by 10 bases, 10 bases remained unmatched. The CDR3 loop reads CASSYGQGPWEELFF. Here the CDR3 DNA reads TGTGCCAGCAGCTATGGACAGGGGCCTTGGGAGGAGCTGTTTTTT. The whole variable domain, filled in from reference TRBV7-6 and TRBJ2-2, reads GAGVSQSPRYKVTKRGQDVALRCDPISGHVSLYWYRQALGQGPEFLTYFNYEAQQDKSGLPNDRFSAERPEGSISTLTIQRTEQRDSAMYRCASSYGQGPWEELFFGEGSRLTVL.

The J gene is TRBJ2-1, the V gene TRBV29-1; perhaps TRBD2 as D (6 bases). The V end lost 3 bases, the J end lost 1 base, and 7 bases lay between the germline ends. The germline CDR1 and CDR2 sequences are SQVTM and ANQGSEA. This CDR3 is built from 13 residues. The CDR3 DNA is TGCAGCGTTGAGGAGGGGTCCTACAATGAGCAGTTCTTC. Translation gives CSVEEGSYNEQFF.